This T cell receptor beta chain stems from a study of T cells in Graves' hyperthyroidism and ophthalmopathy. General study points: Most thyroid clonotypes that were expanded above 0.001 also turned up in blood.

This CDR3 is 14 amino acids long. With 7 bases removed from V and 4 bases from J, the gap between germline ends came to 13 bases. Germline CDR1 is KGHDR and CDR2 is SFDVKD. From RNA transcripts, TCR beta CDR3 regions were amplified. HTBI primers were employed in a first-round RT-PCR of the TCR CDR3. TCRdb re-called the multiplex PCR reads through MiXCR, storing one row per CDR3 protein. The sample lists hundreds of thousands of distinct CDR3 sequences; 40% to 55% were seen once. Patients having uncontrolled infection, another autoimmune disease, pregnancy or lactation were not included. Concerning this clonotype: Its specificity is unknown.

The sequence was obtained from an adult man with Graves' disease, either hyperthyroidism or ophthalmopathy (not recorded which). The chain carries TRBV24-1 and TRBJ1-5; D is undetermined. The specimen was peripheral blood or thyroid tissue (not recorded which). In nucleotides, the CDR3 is TGTGCCACCAGCGTTGTGGCAGGTAATCAGCCCCAGCATTTT. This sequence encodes CATSVVAGNQPQHF.